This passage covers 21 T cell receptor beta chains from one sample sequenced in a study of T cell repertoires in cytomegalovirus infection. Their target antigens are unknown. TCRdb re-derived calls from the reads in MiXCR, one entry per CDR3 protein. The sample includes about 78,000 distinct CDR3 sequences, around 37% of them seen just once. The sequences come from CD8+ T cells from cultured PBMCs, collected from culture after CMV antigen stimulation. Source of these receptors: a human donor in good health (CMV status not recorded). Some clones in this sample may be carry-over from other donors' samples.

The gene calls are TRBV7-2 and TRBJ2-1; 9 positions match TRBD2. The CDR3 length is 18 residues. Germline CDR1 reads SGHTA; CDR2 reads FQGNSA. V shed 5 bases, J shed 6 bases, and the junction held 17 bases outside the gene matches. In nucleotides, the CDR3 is TGTGCCAGCAGCGTAAACCGTGGGGCGGGGGGGCCGATCAATGAGCAGTTCTTC. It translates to CASSVNRGAGGPINEQFF. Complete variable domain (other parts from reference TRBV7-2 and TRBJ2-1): GAGVSQSPSNKVTEKGKDVELRCDPISGHTALYWYRQSLGQGLEFLIYFQGNSAPDKSGLPSDRFSAERTGGSVSTLTIQRTQQEDSAVYLCASSVNRGAGGPINEQFFGPGTRLTVL.

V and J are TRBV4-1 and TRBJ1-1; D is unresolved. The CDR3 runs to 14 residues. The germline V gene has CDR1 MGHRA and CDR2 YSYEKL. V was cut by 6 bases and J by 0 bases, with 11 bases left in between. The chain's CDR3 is CASRDAPMNTEAFF. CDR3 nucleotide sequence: TGCGCCAGCAGGGACGCACCGATGAACACTGAAGCTTTCTTT.

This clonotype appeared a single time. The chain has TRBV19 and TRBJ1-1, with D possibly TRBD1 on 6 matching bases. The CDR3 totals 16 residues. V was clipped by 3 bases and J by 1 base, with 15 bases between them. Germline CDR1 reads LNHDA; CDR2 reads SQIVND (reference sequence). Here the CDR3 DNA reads TGTGCCAGTAGTATCAGCAGGGGCCGGGAGAACACTGAAGCTTTCTTT. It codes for CASSISRGRENTEAFF. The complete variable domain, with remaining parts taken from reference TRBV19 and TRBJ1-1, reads DGGITQSPKYLFRKEGQNVTLSCEQNLNHDAMYWYRQDPGQGLRLIYYSQIVNDFQKGDIAEGYSVSREKKESFPLTVTSAQKNPTAFYLCASSISRGRENTEAFFGQGTRLTVV.

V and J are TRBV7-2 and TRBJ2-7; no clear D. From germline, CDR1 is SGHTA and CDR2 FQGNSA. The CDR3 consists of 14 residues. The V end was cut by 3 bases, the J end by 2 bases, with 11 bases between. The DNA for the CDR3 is TGTGCCAGCAGCTTTGGGGTGCGGACCTACGAGCAGTACTTC. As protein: CASSFGVRTYEQYF.

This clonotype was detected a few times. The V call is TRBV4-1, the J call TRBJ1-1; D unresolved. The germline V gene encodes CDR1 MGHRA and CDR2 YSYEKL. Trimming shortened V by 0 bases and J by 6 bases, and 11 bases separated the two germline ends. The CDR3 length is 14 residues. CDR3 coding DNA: TGCGCCAGCAGCCAAGATTCGGCCATCTCTGAAGCTTTCTTT. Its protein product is CASSQDSAISEAFF.

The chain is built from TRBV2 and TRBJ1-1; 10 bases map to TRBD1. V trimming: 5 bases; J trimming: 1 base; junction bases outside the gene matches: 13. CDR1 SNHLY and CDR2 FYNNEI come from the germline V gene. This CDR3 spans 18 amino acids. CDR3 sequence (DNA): TGTGCCAGCAGTATAGGGACAGGGGTGGAATTTGCGAACACTGAAGCTTTCTTT. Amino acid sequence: CASSIGTGVEFANTEAFF.

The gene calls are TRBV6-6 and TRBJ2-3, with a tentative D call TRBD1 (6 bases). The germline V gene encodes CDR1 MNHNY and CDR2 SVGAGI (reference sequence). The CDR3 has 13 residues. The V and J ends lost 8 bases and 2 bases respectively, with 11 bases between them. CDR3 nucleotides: TGTGCCAGCCGGGACACCTCCACAGATACGCAGTATTTT. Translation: CASRDTSTDTQYF.

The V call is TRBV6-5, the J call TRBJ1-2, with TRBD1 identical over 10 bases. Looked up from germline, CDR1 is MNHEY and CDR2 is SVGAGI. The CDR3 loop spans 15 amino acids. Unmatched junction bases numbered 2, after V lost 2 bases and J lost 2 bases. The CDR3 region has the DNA TGTGCCAGCAGTTACGGGACAGGGGCCAACTATGGCTACACCTTC. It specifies CASSYGTGANYGYTF.

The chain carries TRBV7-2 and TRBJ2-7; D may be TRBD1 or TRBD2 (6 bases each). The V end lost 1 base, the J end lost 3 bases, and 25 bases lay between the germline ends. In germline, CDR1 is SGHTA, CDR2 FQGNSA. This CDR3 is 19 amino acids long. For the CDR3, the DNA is TGTGCCAGCAGCTTAGAATCCTCCGGGGGCTGGATTTTGGACTACGAGCAGTACTTC. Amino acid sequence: CASSLESSGGWILDYEQYF. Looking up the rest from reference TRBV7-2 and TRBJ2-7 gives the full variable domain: GAGVSQSPSNKVTEKGKDVELRCDPISGHTALYWYRQSLGQGLEFLIYFQGNSAPDKSGLPSDRFSAERTGGSVSTLTIQRTQQEDSAVYLCASSLESSGGWILDYEQYFGPGTRLTVT.

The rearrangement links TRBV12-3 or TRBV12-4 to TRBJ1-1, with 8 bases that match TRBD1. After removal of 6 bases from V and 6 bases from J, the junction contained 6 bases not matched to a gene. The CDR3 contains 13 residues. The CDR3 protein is CASSLTGGAEAFF. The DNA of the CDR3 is TGTGCCAGCAGCCTAACAGGGGGAGCTGAAGCTTTCTTT.

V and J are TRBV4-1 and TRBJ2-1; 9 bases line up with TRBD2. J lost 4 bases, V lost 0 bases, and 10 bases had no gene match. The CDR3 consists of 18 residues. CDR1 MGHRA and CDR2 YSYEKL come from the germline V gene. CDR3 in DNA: TGCGCCAGCAGCCAAGATGCCAGTAGCGGGGGCAATTACAATGAGCAGTTCTTC. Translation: CASSQDASSGGNYNEQFF.

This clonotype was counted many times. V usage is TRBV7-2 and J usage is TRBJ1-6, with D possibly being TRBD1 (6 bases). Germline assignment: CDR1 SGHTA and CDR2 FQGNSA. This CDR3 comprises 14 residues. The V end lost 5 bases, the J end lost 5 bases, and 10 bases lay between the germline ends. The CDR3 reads CASSLGHNNSPLHF. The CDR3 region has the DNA TGTGCCAGCAGCCTGGGACACAATAATTCACCCCTCCACTTT.

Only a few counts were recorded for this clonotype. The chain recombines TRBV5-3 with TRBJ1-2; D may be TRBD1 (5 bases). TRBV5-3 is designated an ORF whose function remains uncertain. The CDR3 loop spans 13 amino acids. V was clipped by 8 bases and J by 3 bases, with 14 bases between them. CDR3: CASSGGTDYGYTF. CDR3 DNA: TGTGCCAGCAGCGGCGGGACGGACTATGGCTACACCTTC.

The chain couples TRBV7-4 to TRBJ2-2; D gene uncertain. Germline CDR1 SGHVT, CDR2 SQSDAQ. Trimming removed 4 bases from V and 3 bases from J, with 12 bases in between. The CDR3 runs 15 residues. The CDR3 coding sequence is TGTGCCAGCAGCTCACGACGGTGGGACACCGGGGAGCTGTTTTTT. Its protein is CASSSRRWDTGELFF.

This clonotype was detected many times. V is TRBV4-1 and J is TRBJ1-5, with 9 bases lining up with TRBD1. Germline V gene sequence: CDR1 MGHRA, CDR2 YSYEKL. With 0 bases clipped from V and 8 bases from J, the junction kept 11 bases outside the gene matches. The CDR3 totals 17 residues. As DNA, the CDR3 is TGCGCCAGCAGCCAAGATCGAGTGGGACAGGGTAAGGAGCCCCAGCATTTT. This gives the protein CASSQDRVGQGKEPQHF.

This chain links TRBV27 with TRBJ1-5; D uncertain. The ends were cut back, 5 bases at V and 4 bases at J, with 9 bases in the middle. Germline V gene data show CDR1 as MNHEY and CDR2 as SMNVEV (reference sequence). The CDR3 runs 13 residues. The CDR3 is CASSRYENQPQHF. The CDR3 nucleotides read TGTGCCAGCAGTAGATACGAGAATCAGCCCCAGCATTTT.

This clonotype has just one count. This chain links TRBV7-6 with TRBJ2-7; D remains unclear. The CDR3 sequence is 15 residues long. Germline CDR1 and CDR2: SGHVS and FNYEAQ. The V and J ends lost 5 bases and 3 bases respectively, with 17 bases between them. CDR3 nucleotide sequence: TGTGCCAGCAGCCAACCTAAGGGCCTGGGCTACGAGCAGTACTTC. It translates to CASSQPKGLGYEQYF.

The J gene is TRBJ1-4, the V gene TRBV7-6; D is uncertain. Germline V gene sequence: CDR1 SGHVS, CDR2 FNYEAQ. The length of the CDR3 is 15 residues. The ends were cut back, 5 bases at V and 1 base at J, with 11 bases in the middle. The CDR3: CASSPRWGTNEKLFF. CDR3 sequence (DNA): TGTGCCAGCAGCCCCCGTTGGGGAACTAATGAAAAACTGTTTTTT.

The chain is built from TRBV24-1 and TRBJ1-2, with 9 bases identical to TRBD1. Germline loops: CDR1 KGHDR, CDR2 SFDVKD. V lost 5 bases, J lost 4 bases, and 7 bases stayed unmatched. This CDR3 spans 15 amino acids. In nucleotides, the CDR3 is TGTGCCACCAGTGCTCCGGGACAGGGAATCTATGGCTACACCTTC. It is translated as CATSAPGQGIYGYTF.

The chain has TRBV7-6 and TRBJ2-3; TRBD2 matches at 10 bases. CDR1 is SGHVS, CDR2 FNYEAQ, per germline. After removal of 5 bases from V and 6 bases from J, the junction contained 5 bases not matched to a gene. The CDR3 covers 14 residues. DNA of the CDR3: TGTGCCAGCAGCCTAAGCGGGGGGGCCGATACGCAGTATTTT. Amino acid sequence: CASSLSGGADTQYF.

The CDR3 region is CSARSDRGRVPEAFF. CDR3 DNA: TGCAGTGCTAGAAGTGACAGGGGGCGGGTCCCTGAAGCTTTCTTT. V usage is TRBV20-1 and J usage is TRBJ1-1, with TRBD1 matching 10 bases. CDR3 length: 15 residues. The V gene's germline CDR1 is DFQATT and CDR2 SNEGSKA (reference sequence). With V trimmed by 2 bases and J by 6 bases, 9 bases remained unmatched.